The next 2 T cell receptor beta chains were all read from a single sample in a study of blood T cell repertoires in COVID-19. The repertoire was sequenced with immunoSEQ multiplex PCR; TCRdb's copy has only in-frame clones and lacks some. Found here are about 37,000 clones, approximately 91% of them singletons; the top ten hold roughly 6.1%. The specimen sequenced was peripheral blood. Receptors originate from a human donor in a cohort sampled during active COVID-19.

The chain links TRBV10-3 to TRBJ1-5; D possibly corresponds to TRBD1 (6 bases). The CDR3 sequence is 12 residues long. The ends were cut back, 10 bases at V and 3 bases at J, with 10 bases in the middle. Germline V lookup: CDR1 ENHRY, CDR2 SYGVKD. CDR3 sequence (DNA): TGTGCCACCGGACAGCCCAATCAGCCCCAGCATTTT. Translated: CATGQPNQPQHF.

The gene calls are TRBV5-6 and TRBJ2-7; TRBD1 matches 10 bases. V shed 1 base and J 6 bases; nucleotides not matched to a gene: 10. Per the germline V gene, CDR1 is SGHDT and CDR2 is YYEEEE. The length of the CDR3 is 16 residues. This CDR3 reads CASSLYSQGDRGEQYF. For the CDR3, the DNA is TGTGCCAGCAGCTTGTATTCTCAGGGGGACAGGGGCGAGCAGTACTTC.